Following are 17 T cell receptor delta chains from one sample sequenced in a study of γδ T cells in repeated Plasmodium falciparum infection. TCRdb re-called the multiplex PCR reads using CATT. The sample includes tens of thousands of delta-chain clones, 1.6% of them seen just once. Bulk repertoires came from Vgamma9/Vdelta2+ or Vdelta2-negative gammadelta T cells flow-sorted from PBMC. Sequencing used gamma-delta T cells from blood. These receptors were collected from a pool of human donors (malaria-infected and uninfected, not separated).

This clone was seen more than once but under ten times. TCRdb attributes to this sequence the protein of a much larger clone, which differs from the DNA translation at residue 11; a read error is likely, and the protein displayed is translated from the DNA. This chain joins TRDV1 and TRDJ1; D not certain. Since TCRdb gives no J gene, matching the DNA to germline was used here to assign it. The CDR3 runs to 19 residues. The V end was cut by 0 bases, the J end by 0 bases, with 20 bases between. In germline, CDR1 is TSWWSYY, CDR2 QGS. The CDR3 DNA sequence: TGTGCTCTTGGGGAACTGGACGGTACGTTAGCTGTGTACACCGATAAACTCATCTTT. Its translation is CALGELDGTLAVYTDKLIF.

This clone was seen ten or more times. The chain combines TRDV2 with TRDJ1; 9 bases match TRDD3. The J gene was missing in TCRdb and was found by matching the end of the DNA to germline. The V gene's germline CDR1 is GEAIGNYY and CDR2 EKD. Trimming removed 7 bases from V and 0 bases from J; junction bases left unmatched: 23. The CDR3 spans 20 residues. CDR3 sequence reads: CACEYLTYTGGNNYTDKLIF. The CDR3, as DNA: TGTGCCTGCGAATATCTTACCTATACTGGGGGAAACAATTACACCGATAAACTCATCTTT.

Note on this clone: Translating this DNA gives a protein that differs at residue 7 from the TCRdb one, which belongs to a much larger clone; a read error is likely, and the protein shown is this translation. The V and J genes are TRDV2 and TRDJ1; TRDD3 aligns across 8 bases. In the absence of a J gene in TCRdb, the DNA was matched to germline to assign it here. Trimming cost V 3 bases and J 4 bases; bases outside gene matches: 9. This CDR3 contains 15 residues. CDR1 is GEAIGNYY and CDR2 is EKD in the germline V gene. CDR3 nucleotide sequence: TGTGCCTGTGACCAAACTGAGGGATACGGCGATAAACTCATCTTT. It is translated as CACDQTEGYGDKLIF.

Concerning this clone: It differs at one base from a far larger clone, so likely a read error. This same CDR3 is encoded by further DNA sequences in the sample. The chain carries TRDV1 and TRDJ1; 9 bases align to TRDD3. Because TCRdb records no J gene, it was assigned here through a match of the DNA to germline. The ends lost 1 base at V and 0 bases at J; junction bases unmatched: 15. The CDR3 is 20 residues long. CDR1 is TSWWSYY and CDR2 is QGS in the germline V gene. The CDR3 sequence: CALGERNQGDTLLDTDKLIF. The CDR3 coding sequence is TGTGCTCTTGGGGAACGGAACCAGGGGGATACTCTCCTTGACACCGATAAACTCATCTTT.

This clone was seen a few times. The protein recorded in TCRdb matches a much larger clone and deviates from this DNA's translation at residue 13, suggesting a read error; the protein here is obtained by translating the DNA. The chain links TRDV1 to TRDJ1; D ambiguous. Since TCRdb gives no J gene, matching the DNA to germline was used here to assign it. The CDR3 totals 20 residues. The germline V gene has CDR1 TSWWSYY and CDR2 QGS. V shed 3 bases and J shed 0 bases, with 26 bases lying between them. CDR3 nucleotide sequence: TGTGCTCTTGGGGAGGTCGGGAGACGGACCCCGGGAGGGTACACCGATAAACTCATCTTT. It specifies CALGEVGRRTPGGYTDKLIF.

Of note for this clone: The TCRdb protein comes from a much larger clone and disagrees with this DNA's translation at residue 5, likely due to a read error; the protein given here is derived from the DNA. Here the CDR3 DNA reads TGTGCTCTTGGGAATTCGTACTGGGGGTCCACCGGAGTCTGGCCCGATAAACTCATCTTT. Protein product: CALGNSYWGSTGVWPDKLIF. The chain uses TRDV1 and TRDJ1; TRDD3 aligns across 8 bases. The J gene, absent from TCRdb, was called here by matching the DNA to germline. CDR1 and CDR2 (germline): TSWWSYY, QGS. The CDR3 length is 20 residues. Trimming took 5 bases from V and 3 from J; bases not matched to a gene: 23.

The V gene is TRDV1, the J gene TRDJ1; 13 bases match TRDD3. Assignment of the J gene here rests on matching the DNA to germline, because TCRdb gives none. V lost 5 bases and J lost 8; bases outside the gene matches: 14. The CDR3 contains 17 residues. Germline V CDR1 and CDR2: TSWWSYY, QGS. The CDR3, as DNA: TGTGCTCTTGGGCCCCTTCCTACTGGGGGATACGATCTGAAACTCATCTTT. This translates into CALGPLPTGGYDLKLIF.

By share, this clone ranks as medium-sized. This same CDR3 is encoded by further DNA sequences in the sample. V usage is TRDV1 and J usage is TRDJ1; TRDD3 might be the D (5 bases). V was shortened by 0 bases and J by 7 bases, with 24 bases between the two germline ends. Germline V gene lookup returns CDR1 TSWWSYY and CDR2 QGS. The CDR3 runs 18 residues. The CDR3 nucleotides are TGTGCTCTTGGGGAACTAAGTAGTCCTGGTCGAACTGGTATTAAACTCATCTTT. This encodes CALGELSSPGRTGIKLIF.

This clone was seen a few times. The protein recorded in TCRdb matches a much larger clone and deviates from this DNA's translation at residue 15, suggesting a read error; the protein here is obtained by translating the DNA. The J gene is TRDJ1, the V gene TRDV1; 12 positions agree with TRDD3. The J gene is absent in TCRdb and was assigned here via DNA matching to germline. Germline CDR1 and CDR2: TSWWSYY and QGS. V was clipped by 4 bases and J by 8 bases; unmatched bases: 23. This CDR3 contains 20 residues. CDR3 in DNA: TGTGCTCTTGGGGTAAGACTCCCCGGACGTACTGGGGGATACATACACAAACTCATCTTT. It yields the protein CALGVRLPGRTGGYIHKLIF.

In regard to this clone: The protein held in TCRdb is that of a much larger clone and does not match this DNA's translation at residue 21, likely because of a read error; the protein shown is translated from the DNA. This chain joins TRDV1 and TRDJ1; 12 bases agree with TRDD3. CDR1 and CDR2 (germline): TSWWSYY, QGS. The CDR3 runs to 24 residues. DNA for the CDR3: TGTGCTCTTGGGGAACGGGCGGTAAGGAACCTAGGCCTACTGGGGGATACTTACACCGATAGACTCATCTTT. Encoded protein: CALGERAVRNLGLLGDTYTDRLIF.

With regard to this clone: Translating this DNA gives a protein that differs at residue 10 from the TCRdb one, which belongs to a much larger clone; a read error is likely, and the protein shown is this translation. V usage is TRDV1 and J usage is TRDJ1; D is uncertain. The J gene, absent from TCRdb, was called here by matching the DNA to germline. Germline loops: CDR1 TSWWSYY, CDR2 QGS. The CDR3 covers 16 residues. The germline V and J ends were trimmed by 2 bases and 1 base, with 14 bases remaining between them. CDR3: CALGERWSSCTDKLIF. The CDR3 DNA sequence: TGTGCTCTTGGGGAAAGGTGGTCCTCGTGCACCGATAAACTCATCTTT.

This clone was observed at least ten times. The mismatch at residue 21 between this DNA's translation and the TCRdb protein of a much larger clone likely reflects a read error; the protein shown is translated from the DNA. CDR3 nucleotide sequence: TGTGCCTGTGATAAACGCCCTCGTCGGGGGGATACCCCAAACTCGTACACCGATAAACTCACCTTT. This translates into CACDKRPRRGDTPNSYTDKLTF. No J gene call was made, and the V gene is TRDV2; no check of the table's D call, TRDD3, against the DNA was made. The CDR3 is 22 residues long. The germline CDR1 and CDR2 sequences are GEAIGNYY and EKD.

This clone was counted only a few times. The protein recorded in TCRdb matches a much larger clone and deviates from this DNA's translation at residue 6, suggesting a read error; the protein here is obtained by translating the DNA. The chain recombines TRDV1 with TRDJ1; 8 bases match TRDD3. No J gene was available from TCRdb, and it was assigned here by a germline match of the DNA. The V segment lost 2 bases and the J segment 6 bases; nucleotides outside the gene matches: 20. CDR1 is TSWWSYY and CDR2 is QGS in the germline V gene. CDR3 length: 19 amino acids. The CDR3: CALGEGITYIGGSPNKLIF. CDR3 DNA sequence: TGTGCTCTTGGGGAAGGAATTACCTACATTGGGGGATCTCCTAATAAACTCATCTTT.

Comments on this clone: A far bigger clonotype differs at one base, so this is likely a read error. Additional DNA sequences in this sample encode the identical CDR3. Written as DNA, the CDR3 is TGTGCTCTTGGGGAACGGCCTGGGTCGGCCCACCATGTAACCGATAAACTCATCTTC. Translated: CALGERPGSAHHVTDKLIF. Called V gene: TRDV1; the J gene was not called; TRDD3 is the table's D call and was not checked against the DNA. The germline CDR1 and CDR2 sequences are TSWWSYY and QGS. The CDR3 is 19 residues long.

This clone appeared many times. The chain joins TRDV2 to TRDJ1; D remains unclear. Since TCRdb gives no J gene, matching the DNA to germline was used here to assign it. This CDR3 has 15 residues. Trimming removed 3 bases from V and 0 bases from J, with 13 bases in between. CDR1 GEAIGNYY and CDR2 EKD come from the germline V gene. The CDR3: CACDPIGRNTDKLIF. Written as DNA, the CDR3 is TGTGCCTGTGACCCCATAGGACGGAACACCGATAAACTCATCTTT.

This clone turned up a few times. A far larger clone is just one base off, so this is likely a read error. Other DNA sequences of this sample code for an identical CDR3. CDR3 region: CAWLFLCSRTGGYGVCTDKLIF. The CDR3, as DNA: TGTGCCTGGCTATTCCTTTGCTCTCGGACTGGGGGATACGGAGTATGCACCGATAAACTCATCTTT. The chain combines TRDV2 with TRDJ1, with TRDD3 matching 13 bases. No J gene was available from TCRdb, and it was assigned here by a germline match of the DNA. Looked up from germline, CDR1 is GEAIGNYY and CDR2 is EKD. This CDR3 has 22 amino acids. V lost 7 bases to trimming and J lost 1 base; unmatched junction nucleotides: 26.

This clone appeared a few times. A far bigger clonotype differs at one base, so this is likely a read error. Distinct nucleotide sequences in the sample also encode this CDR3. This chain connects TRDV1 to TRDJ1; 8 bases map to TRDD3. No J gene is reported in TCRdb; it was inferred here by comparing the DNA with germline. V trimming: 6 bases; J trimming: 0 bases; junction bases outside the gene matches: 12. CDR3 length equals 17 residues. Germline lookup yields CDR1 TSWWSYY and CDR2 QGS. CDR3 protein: CALGWGNTLQYTDKLIF. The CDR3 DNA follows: TGTGCTCTTGGCTGGGGGAACACCCTCCAGTACACCGATAAACTCATCTTT.